This TCR beta chain stems from a study of blood T cell repertoires in COVID-19 (dated by TCRdb to between 2020 and 2021). Notes on the research overall: Samples from collaborators originated in the United States, Italy and Spain and spanned both the acute and convalescent phases of COVID-19. The material from the prospective study consisted of cDNA or gDNA derived from T cells, B-cell-depleted T cells, or PBMCs. Deeply sampled blood TCRbeta repertoires from subjects exposed to, actively infected with, or recovered from COVID-19 were included in the dataset. A freely available public database, intended as a resource for researchers studying the immune response to SARS-CoV-2, is where the repertoires were released. Samples came from the ongoing ImmuneRACE study (first 160 participants) plus 1,254 subjects from 6 global collaborators. The sample metadata nearly always contained a de-identified subject ID, COVID-19 status, age in years and sex. Where HLA class I and class II types were available, the types were taken from metadata supplied by the sample provider, not from assay-based typing. Summary of the overall study and its limitations: Clinical and demographic metadata were provided uncurated, with the amount varying by source and participant.

TCRbeta CDR3 regions were amplified from genomic DNA by means of the immunoSEQ Assay, a bias-controlled multiplex PCR. Turning to the authors' computational methods: Nucleated cell counts per sample were estimated from amplification of reference gene primers within the assay. Sequence reads were collapsed and filtered to measure the absolute abundance of every unique TCRbeta CDR3 rearrangement. For each sample, productive Simpson clonality was calculated as the square root of Simpson's diversity index over productive rearrangements. TCRdb limited this immuneACCESS table to in-frame rearrangements with V and J called. A share of clones is missing; checked studies link under half to unresolved V genes, and the rest is unexplained. V and J calls and clone size are those listed in that table; D and trimming were worked out from the DNA. This sample comprises roughly 150,000 clones, around 89% of them detected only once. About 28% of the sample is in the top ten clones.

Compared with germline, V lacks 0 bases and J lacks 5 bases; bases without a gene match: 6. The CDR3 measures 15 amino acids from cysteine to phenylalanine. Only the CDR3 portion is preserved as DNA: 45 bases, with reading frame beginning at the first base. CDR1 SGHRS and CDR2 YFSETQ are derived from the germline V gene. On this clone: Its antigen target is currently unknown. Base qualities are not provided; no much larger clone lies one nucleotide away.

Collaborating institutions collected whole blood in K2EDTA tubes following their own protocols. For TCRbeta analysis, collaborator samples were shipped as frozen whole blood, as isolated PBMCs, or as DNA extracted from either sample type. This chain joins TRBV5-1 to TRBJ2-5, and 8 bases in between align with TRBD1. This sequence originates from a human donor in a cohort sampled during active COVID-19. The sequenced material came from peripheral blood. The encoded CDR3 is CASSLVGQGVETQYF. The nucleotide sequence is given as TGCGCCAGCAGCTTGGTAGGACAGGGTGTCGAGACCCAGTACTTC.